These 16 T cell receptor beta chains came from one sample sequenced in a study of T cell changes during pregnancy in multiple sclerosis. Measured with immunoSEQ multiplex PCR; TCRdb has only the in-frame clones, and not every one. This sample has tens of thousands of clones, with more than 90% found just once. Sequences were derived from peripheral blood, sampled in the third trimester of pregnancy. These receptors were taken from a female donor in good health, enrolled as a control in a pregnancy study.

The chain links TRBV6-4 to TRBJ1-1; a weak D match, TRBD1 (6 bases). The germline CDR1 and CDR2 sequences are MRHNA and SNTAGT. V was clipped by 4 bases and J by 1 base, with 7 bases between them. The CDR3 extends over 13 amino acids. As DNA, the CDR3 is TGTGCCAGCAGTGGGACAGAGAACACTGAAGCTTTCTTT. Its translation: CASSGTENTEAFF.

The chain uses TRBV28 and TRBJ1-1, with a possible D match to TRBD1 (5 bases). This CDR3 is built from 14 residues. The ends were cut back, 5 bases at V and 2 bases at J, with 12 bases in the middle. Germline V CDR1 and CDR2: MDHEN, SYDVKM. The CDR3 sequence is CASSGVRGNTEAFF. The CDR3 bases are TGTGCCAGCAGTGGGGTAAGGGGAAACACTGAAGCTTTCTTT.

The CDR3 region is CASSDTPGGFGANVLTF. The CDR3 bases are TGTGCCAGCAGTGATACCCCGGGGGGGTTTGGGGCCAACGTCCTGACTTTC. V gene TRBV2 combines with J gene TRBJ2-6; 8 nucleotides line up with TRBD2. The germline V gene encodes CDR1 SNHLY and CDR2 FYNNEI. This CDR3 comprises 17 residues. V was pared by 3 bases and J by 3 bases, with 7 bases of the junction left unmatched.

The chain carries TRBV18 and TRBJ1-6; 8 nucleotides line up with TRBD1. With V trimmed by 3 bases and J by 6 bases, 1 base remained unmatched. The CDR3 covers 14 residues. Germline loops: CDR1 KGHSH, CDR2 LQKENI. The CDR3 nucleotides are TGTGCCAGCTCACCGGACAGGGTTAATTCACCCCTCCACTTT. The encoded protein is CASSPDRVNSPLHF.

This sequence joins TRBV27 and TRBJ1-6; 9 bases map to TRBD1. The CDR3 has 15 residues. The germline V gene encodes CDR1 MNHEY and CDR2 SMNVEV (reference sequence). V trimming: 5 bases; J trimming: 7 bases; junction bases outside the gene matches: 6. The CDR3 DNA is TGTGCCAGCAGTCCCTGGGACAGGGAAAATTCACCCCTCCACTTT. It specifies CASSPWDRENSPLHF.

This sequence joins TRBV13 and TRBJ2-7; D may be TRBD1 (6 bases). V was clipped by 5 bases and J by 4 bases, with 15 bases between them. Germline V gives CDR1 PRHDT, CDR2 FYEKMQ (reference sequence). The CDR3 loop spans 14 amino acids. The CDR3 spells CASSMLRTDYEQYF. The CDR3 nucleotides read TGTGCCAGCAGCATGTTACGGACAGATTACGAGCAGTACTTC.

The chain is built from TRBV25-1 and TRBJ2-7; 7 bases line up with TRBD2. Trimming at V came to 6 bases and at J to 6 bases, leaving 8 bases not matched to a gene. CDR1 is MGHDK, CDR2 SYGVNS, per germline. CDR3 length: 13 amino acids. CDR3 sequence: CASSELARSEQYF. The CDR3 DNA follows: TGTGCCAGCAGCGAACTAGCGCGGTCCGAGCAGTACTTC.

The V gene is TRBV7-9, the J gene TRBJ1-4, with D tentatively TRBD1 (5 bases). Trimming took off 4 bases at V and 4 bases at J, with 10 bases between the two ends. CDR1 is SEHNR and CDR2 is FQNEAQ in the germline V gene (reference sequence). This CDR3 is built from 14 residues. As DNA, the CDR3 is TGTGCCAGCAGCTCGGGCAGGGTTAATGAAAAACTGTTTTTT. This sequence encodes CASSSGRVNEKLFF.

The chain couples TRBV7-3 to TRBJ2-7, with TRBD2 as a possible D gene (6 bases). The germline gives CDR1 SGHTA, CDR2 FQGTGA. The CDR3 is 14 residues long. V gave up 2 bases and J gave up 1 base, with 9 bases separating them. CDR3 in amino acids: CASSLGRGSYEQYF. Written as DNA, the CDR3 is TGTGCCAGCAGCTTAGGGCGGGGATCCTACGAGCAGTACTTC.

V usage is TRBV6-6 and J usage is TRBJ2-7; D uncertain. CDR1 is MNHNY and CDR2 is SVGAGI in the germline V gene (reference sequence). The V end lost 4 bases, the J end lost 6 bases, and 22 bases lay between the germline ends. The CDR3 length is 16 residues. The CDR3 DNA is TGTGCCAGCAGTTTAAACCCAGCGTCTCAAGGATCCGAGCAGTACTTC. Residues: CASSLNPASQGSEQYF.

Here the CDR3 DNA reads TGTGCCAGCTCATCGGGCGGGGGGAAGAGCTCCTACGAGCAGTACTTC. This encodes CASSSGGGKSSYEQYF. The V gene is TRBV18, the J gene TRBJ2-7; 8 bases are shared with TRBD2. The CDR3 contains 16 residues. Germline V CDR1 and CDR2: KGHSH, LQKENI. After removal of 5 bases from V and 0 bases from J, the junction contained 9 bases not matched to a gene. Variable domain in full (rest from reference TRBV18 and TRBJ2-7): NAGVMQNPRHLVRRRGQEARLRCSPMKGHSHVYWYRQLPEEGLKFMVYLQKENIIDESGMPKERFSAEFPKEGPSILRIQQVVRGDSAAYFCASSSGGGKSSYEQYFGPGTRLTVT.

This chain links TRBV29-1 with TRBJ1-5; 8 bases are a match to TRBD1. There are 13 residues in the CDR3. The V gene's germline CDR1 is SQVTM and CDR2 ANQGSEA. V lost 7 bases and J lost 3; bases outside the gene matches: 5. CDR3 in amino acids: CSARQGFNQPQHF. The DNA of the CDR3 is TGCAGCGCTAGACAGGGGTTCAATCAGCCCCAGCATTTT.

This sequence joins TRBV7-3 and TRBJ2-3; maybe TRBD1 (8 bases). The length of the CDR3 is 16 residues. V was trimmed by 5 bases and J by 2 bases, leaving 17 bases between them. The germline V gene has CDR1 SGHTA and CDR2 FQGTGA. The chain's CDR3 is CASSTGGGSSTDTQYF. The CDR3 DNA reads TGTGCCAGCAGCACAGGGGGAGGGAGCTCCACAGATACGCAGTATTTT.

The gene calls are TRBV14 and TRBJ1-6; D call uncertain. Trimming left V 4 bases short and J 10 bases short, with 14 bases between. The CDR3 extends over 14 amino acids. In germline, CDR1 is SGHDN, CDR2 FVKESK. The CDR3: CASSPRGGQSPLHF. The CDR3 DNA follows: TGTGCCAGCAGCCCCCGGGGTGGGCAATCACCCCTCCACTTT. Filled out from reference TRBV14 and TRBJ1-6, the complete variable domain reads EAGVTQFPSHSVIEKGQTVTLRCDPISGHDNLYWYRRVMGKEIKFLLHFVKESKQDESGMPNNRFLAERTGGTYSTLKVQPAELEDSGVYFCASSPRGGQSPLHFGNGTRLTVT.

The chain uses TRBV6-6 and TRBJ2-7, with 7 positions matching TRBD2. The V segment lost 0 bases and the J segment 5 bases; nucleotides outside the gene matches: 4. The CDR3 contains 14 residues. The germline CDR1 and CDR2 sequences are MNHNY and SVGAGI (reference sequence). The CDR3 is CASSYSRGTDEQYF. Here the CDR3 DNA reads TGTGCCAGCAGTTACTCGCGGGGGACTGACGAGCAGTACTTC.

The rearrangement links TRBV5-8 to TRBJ2-7; D gene ambiguous. The V gene lost 4 bases and the J gene lost 2 bases, with 16 bases spanning the gap. The length of the CDR3 is 15 residues. Germline V gene lookup returns CDR1 SGHTS and CDR2 YDEGEE. CDR3 amino acids: CASSAYSLLPYEQYF. CDR3 bases: TGTGCCAGCAGCGCCTACTCACTACTCCCCTACGAGCAGTACTTC.